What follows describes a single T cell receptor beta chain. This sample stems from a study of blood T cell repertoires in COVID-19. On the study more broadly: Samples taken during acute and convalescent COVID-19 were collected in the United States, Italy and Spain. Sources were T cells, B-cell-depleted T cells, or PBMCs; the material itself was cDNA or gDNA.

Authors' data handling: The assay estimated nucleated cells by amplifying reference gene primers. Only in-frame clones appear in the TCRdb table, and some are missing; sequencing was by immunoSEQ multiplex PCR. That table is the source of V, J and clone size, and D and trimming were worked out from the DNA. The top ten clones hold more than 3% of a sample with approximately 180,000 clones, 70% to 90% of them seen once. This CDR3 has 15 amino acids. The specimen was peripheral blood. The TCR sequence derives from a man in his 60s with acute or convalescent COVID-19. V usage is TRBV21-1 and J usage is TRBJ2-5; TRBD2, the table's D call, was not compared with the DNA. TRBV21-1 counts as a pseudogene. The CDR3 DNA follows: TGTGCCAGCAGCAACCTTAGCGAGATCCAAGAGACCCAGTACTTC. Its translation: CASSNLSEIQETQYF.